This T cell receptor beta chain comes out of a study of regulatory T cells. General study points: Regulatory T cells showed the strongest V-J pair restriction and V/J gene skewing among patient repertoires. Hydrophobic residues at CDR3 positions 6 and 7 were enriched in conventional CD4+ T cells of CD3G-deficient patients.

V was shortened by 2 bases and J by 1 base, with 2 bases between the two germline ends. The germline gives CDR1 MNHEY, CDR2 SMNVEV (reference sequence). The CDR3 runs to 13 residues. Turning to this clone: Its cognate antigen is unknown.

Autoimmunity was present in every CD3G-deficient patient, worse in two. Patients, 2 to 39 years old, had expanded memory T-cell proportions. CD4+ cells were sorted into CD25-high CD127-low regulatory cells and CD25-low CD127-high conventional cells. Primers: 52 TRBV forward and 13 TRBJ reverse. Using immunoSEQ multiplex PCR, the repertoire was profiled, and TCRdb retains in-frame clones only, with some absent. The sample gives about 32,000 clones, approximately 90% of which show up once; approximately 2.4% is in the top ten. This sequence was found in a person aged 18-30 years with CD3G deficiency. Specimen: conventional CD4+ T cells sorted from blood. This sequence joins TRBV27 and TRBJ2-2; D unresolved. CDR3 region: CASSLLNTGELFF. DNA of the CDR3: TGTGCCAGCAGTTTACTGAACACCGGGGAGCTGTTTTTT.